Following are 16 T cell receptor beta chains from one sample sequenced in a study of spatial heterogeneity in lung cancer. TCRdb used MiXCR to reprocess the 5' RACE reads, holding one entry per CDR3 protein. The repertoire holds tens of thousands of distinct CDR3 sequences, with 8.5% to 10% as singletons. Time point denoted: blood at routine non-recurrence follow-up after resection. Source: PBMCs, taken at follow-up. The source of these receptors is a male donor with early-stage non-small cell lung cancer.

This clonotype has at least ten counts. The chain has TRBV28 and TRBJ2-3, with TRBD1 matching over 7 bases. The CDR3 has 16 amino acids. Trimming removed 6 bases from V and 6 bases from J; junction bases left unmatched: 15. The germline V gene encodes CDR1 MDHEN and CDR2 SYDVKM. The CDR3 protein is CASSSIGTDPLDTQYF. DNA for the CDR3: TGTGCCAGCAGCTCTATCGGGACAGACCCACTGGATACGCAGTATTTT.

The table lists this clonotype with a few counts. The chain has TRBV28 and TRBJ2-1, with 9 bases lining up with TRBD1. CDR1 is MDHEN and CDR2 is SYDVKM in the germline V gene. The CDR3 has 15 amino acids. The V and J ends lost 8 bases and 0 bases, in that order; junction bases with no gene match: 5. Written as DNA, the CDR3 is TGTGCCAGCTCTGGGACAGGGAGCTCCTACAATGAGCAGTTCTTC. Residues: CASSGTGSSYNEQFF.

In this sample, this clonotype turned up a few times. The genes are TRBV24-1 and TRBJ2-7; D might be TRBD1 (5 bases). The V end lost 9 bases, the J end lost 2 bases, and 13 bases lay between the germline ends. Germline V CDR1 and CDR2: KGHDR, SFDVKD. This CDR3 spans 13 amino acids. The DNA for the CDR3 is TGTGCCACCTCGCAGGGCAACACCTACGAGCAGTACTTC. This encodes CATSQGNTYEQYF.

This clonotype appeared many times. The chain combines TRBV5-1 with TRBJ2-1, with TRBD1 identical over 8 bases. Germline lookup yields CDR1 SGHRS and CDR2 YFSETQ. V lost 2 bases and J lost 7; bases outside the gene matches: 5. This CDR3 comprises 14 residues. CDR3 nucleotide sequence: TGCGCCAGCAGCTTCAGACAGGGGAGGAATGAGCAGTTCTTC. Residues: CASSFRQGRNEQFF.

This clonotype was seen repeatedly, ten times or more. Written as DNA, the CDR3 is TGCAGTGCTAGTTTAGGGGCCGCCACCGGGGAGCTGTTTTTT. It specifies CSASLGAATGELFF. The genes are TRBV20-1 and TRBJ2-2; tentative D call: TRBD1 (5 bases). Germline V gene data show CDR1 as DFQATT and CDR2 as SNEGSKA (reference sequence). With 3 bases removed from V and 4 bases from J, the gap between germline ends came to 12 bases. This CDR3 is built from 14 residues.

This chain links TRBV10-3 with TRBJ2-3; the D gene could be TRBD1 or TRBD2 (6 bases each). V was cut by 2 bases and J by 2 bases, with 14 bases left in between. CDR1 and CDR2 (germline): ENHRY, SYGVKD. This CDR3 spans 16 amino acids. The CDR3 region has the DNA TGTGCCATCAGTGAGAGGACGAGGGGGGCCACAGATACGCAGTATTTT. Protein product: CAISERTRGATDTQYF.

This clonotype was recorded at least ten times. This chain uses TRBV7-9 with TRBJ1-2; D remains unclear. The CDR3 spans 14 residues. The germline V gene has CDR1 SEHNR and CDR2 FQNEAQ (reference sequence). Deletions cut 10 bases from V and 1 base from J, with 16 bases between. Here the CDR3 reads CAISGSGDNYGYTF. Written as DNA, the CDR3 is TGTGCCATCTCCGGGAGTGGGGATAACTATGGCTACACCTTC. Based on the CDR3 plus reference TRBV7-9 and TRBJ1-2, the full variable domain is DTGVSQNPRHKITKRGQNVTFRCDPISEHNRLYWYRQTLGQGPEFLTYFQNEAQLEKSRLLSDRFSAERPKGSFSTLEIQRTEQGDSAMYLCAISGSGDNYGYTFGSGTRLTVV.

This clonotype appeared many times. The rearrangement joins TRBV6-2 or TRBV6-3 to TRBJ2-3; tentatively, D is TRBD2 (6 bases). V dropped 7 bases and J dropped 3 bases, with 11 bases sitting between them. Germline lookup yields CDR1 MNHEY and CDR2 SVGEGT. The CDR3 loop spans 13 amino acids. CDR3 protein: CASTGRGTDTQYF. For the CDR3, the DNA is TGTGCCAGCACCGGCCGGGGGACAGATACGCAGTATTTT.

This clonotype was detected only a few times. This chain uses TRBV2 with TRBJ2-7; TRBD1 is a possible D gene (6 bases). This CDR3 region has 15 residues. Germline V CDR1 and CDR2: SNHLY, FYNNEI. Trimming took off 0 bases at V and 6 bases at J, with 15 bases between the two ends. The CDR3 loop is CASSEAVGQNGEQYF. CDR3 nucleotides: TGTGCCAGCAGTGAAGCCGTCGGACAGAATGGCGAGCAGTACTTC. Drawing the rest from reference TRBV2 and TRBJ2-7, the complete variable domain is EPEVTQTPSHQVTQMGQEVILRCVPISNHLYFYWYRQILGQKVEFLVSFYNNEISEKSEIFDDQFSVERPDGSNFTLKIRSTKLEDSAMYFCASSEAVGQNGEQYFGPGTRLTVT.

The rearrangement uses TRBV20-1 and TRBJ1-1, with D perhaps TRBD1 (6 bases). V dropped 3 bases and J dropped 7 bases, with 12 bases sitting between them. Germline-derived CDR1 and CDR2 are DFQATT and SNEGSKA (reference sequence). This CDR3 has 12 residues. The CDR3 loop is CSARGHRIEAFF. CDR3 coding DNA: TGCAGTGCTAGGGGACACCGAATTGAAGCTTTCTTT.

This clonotype showed up many times. The chain uses TRBV4-3 and TRBJ1-1; TRBD1 might be the D (6 bases). Germline CDR1 reads LGHNA; CDR2 reads YSLEER. V lost 0 bases, J lost 2 bases, and 19 bases lay in between. The CDR3 covers 18 residues. As DNA, the CDR3 is TGCGCCAGCAGCCAAGATGTGGGGGGAACAGGGCGTAACACTGAAGCTTTCTTT. Protein sequence: CASSQDVGGTGRNTEAFF.

This clonotype has at least ten counts. This rearrangement joins TRBV7-7 to TRBJ2-5; 8 bases agree with TRBD2. The CDR3 runs to 15 residues. CDR1 is SSHAT, CDR2 FNYEAQ, per germline (reference sequence). Trimming took 3 bases from V and 5 from J; bases not matched to a gene: 8. CDR3: CASSFIDSGGETQYF. The CDR3 nucleotides read TGTGCCAGCAGCTTCATCGATTCGGGAGGGGAGACCCAGTACTTC.

A few counts support this clonotype. The chain couples TRBV28 to TRBJ2-5; 8 positions match TRBD2. Germline V gene lookup returns CDR1 MDHEN and CDR2 SYDVKM. This CDR3 spans 13 amino acids. V dropped 5 bases and J dropped 5; count of bases not matched to a gene: 4. CDR3 residues: CASSRSGAETQYF. The CDR3 coding sequence is TGTGCCAGCAGTCGTAGCGGGGCCGAGACCCAGTACTTC.

This clonotype was seen ten or more times. V is TRBV20-1 and J is TRBJ2-7, with D perhaps assigned TRBD1 or TRBD2 (5 bases each). This CDR3 has 15 amino acids. Germline V gene sequence: CDR1 DFQATT, CDR2 SNEGSKA (reference sequence). Trimming took 3 bases from V and 2 from J, leaving 17 bases between them. Here the CDR3 reads CSARDLDGAPYEQYF. The CDR3 DNA follows: TGCAGTGCTAGGGACTTGGACGGGGCCCCCTACGAGCAGTACTTC.

CDR3 sequence reads: CASSGTGGKYQPQHF. The CDR3 nucleotides are TGTGCCAGCAGCGGGACAGGGGGCAAGTATCAGCCCCAGCATTTT. The gene calls are TRBV2 and TRBJ1-5; 12 bases agree with TRBD1. J gave up 5 bases and V 6 bases, and 5 bases lay outside the gene matches. CDR3 size: 15 residues. Germline V gene data show CDR1 as SNHLY and CDR2 as FYNNEI.

The table lists this clonotype with a few counts. The chain recombines TRBV9 with TRBJ2-4; 7 bases map to TRBD1. This CDR3 comprises 16 residues. The ends lost 0 bases at V and 4 bases at J; junction bases unmatched: 7. Germline V gene data show CDR1 as SGDLS and CDR2 as YYNGEE. Here the CDR3 DNA reads TGTGCCAGCAGCGTAGGCCCCGGGACAGCTAAAAACATTCAGTACTTC. Translating gives CASSVGPGTAKNIQYF.